This passage covers 17 T cell receptor beta chains from one sample sequenced in a study of long-term antiretroviral therapy in people with HIV. The assay, immunoSEQ v3.0, was run at survey level. Sequencing was performed with immunoSEQ multiplex PCR; in TCRdb, only in-frame clones are kept and a portion is missing. The profile shows 20,000 or so clones, 76% of them singletons. Here the sequenced sample was unsorted PBMCs, taken 0.5 years before starting antiretroviral therapy. The source is a man younger than 35 with HIV.

This chain joins TRBV5-6 and TRBJ2-7; no definite D call. Trimming took off 0 bases at V and 3 bases at J, with 7 bases between the two ends. Germline V gene sequence: CDR1 SGHDT, CDR2 YYEEEE. This CDR3 is 13 amino acids long. As DNA, the CDR3 is TGTGCCAGCAGCTTGGATTACGGCTACGAGCAGTACTTC. It yields the protein CASSLDYGYEQYF.

The V gene is TRBV6-1, the J gene TRBJ1-2; D remains unclear. V was shortened by 2 bases and J by 6 bases, with 19 bases between the two germline ends. Germline V CDR1 and CDR2: MNHNS, SASEGT. The CDR3 length is 16 residues. DNA of the CDR3: TGTGCCAGCAGTGAATCCCCGGGAGGTCTAATTAATGGCTACACCTTC. Protein: CASSESPGGLINGYTF.

The J gene is TRBJ2-7, the V gene TRBV5-8; no firm D call. The CDR3 length is 14 residues. From germline, CDR1 is SGHTS and CDR2 YDEGEE. The ends were cut back, 0 bases at V and 0 bases at J, with 7 bases in the middle. The DNA of the CDR3 is TGTGCCAGCAGCTTGGGCCCTGGCTCCTACGAGCAGTACTTC. It translates to CASSLGPGSYEQYF.

V and J are TRBV10-3 and TRBJ1-1, with D possibly TRBD1 on 5 matching bases. The CDR3 covers 13 residues. V was shortened by 5 bases and J by 4 bases, with 11 bases between the two germline ends. Germline assignment: CDR1 ENHRY and CDR2 SYGVKD. The CDR3 sequence: CAISLEGPTEAFF. CDR3 DNA: TGTGCCATCAGTCTAGAGGGACCCACTGAAGCTTTCTTT.

This clone was observed a single time. V gene TRBV13 combines with J gene TRBJ1-3, with D possibly TRBD1 on 5 matching bases. Trimming shortened V by 5 bases and J by 2 bases, and 16 bases separated the two germline ends. This CDR3 has 16 residues. Germline assignment: CDR1 PRHDT and CDR2 FYEKMQ (reference sequence). The CDR3 region has the DNA TGTGCCAGCAGCATTGGGATGGGGGAAACTGGAAACACCATATATTTT. Translated, it gives CASSIGMGETGNTIYF.

The chain links TRBV13 to TRBJ2-7; D remains unclear. This CDR3 is built from 14 residues. Looked up from germline, CDR1 is PRHDT and CDR2 is FYEKMQ (reference sequence). V was shortened by 4 bases and J by 0 bases, with 10 bases between the two germline ends. DNA for the CDR3: TGTGCCAGCAGCTCACAGCCGTCCTCCTACGAGCAGTACTTC. Encoded protein: CASSSQPSSYEQYF.

This clone was counted only a few times. The rearrangement links TRBV15 to TRBJ2-2; 11 bases map to TRBD1. The CDR3 contains 15 residues. V dropped 1 base and J dropped 7; count of bases not matched to a gene: 2. Germline V gene data show CDR1 as LNHNV and CDR2 as YYDKDF (reference sequence). CDR3 region: CATSRVGQGGGELFF. The CDR3 DNA is TGTGCCACCAGCAGAGTGGGACAGGGGGGCGGGGAGCTGTTTTTT.

V and J are TRBV18 and TRBJ1-3, with D hard to call. CDR3 length equals 17 residues. Germline-derived CDR1 and CDR2 are KGHSH and LQKENI. Trimming removed 0 bases from V and 2 bases from J, with 14 bases in between. For the CDR3, the DNA is TGTGCCAGCTCACCACCCGGCCGGGATTCCCCTGGAAACACCATATATTTT. This codes for CASSPPGRDSPGNTIYF.

This clone has just one count. V usage is TRBV7-9 and J usage is TRBJ1-2, with D maybe TRBD1 (5 bases). The V end lost 1 base, the J end lost 4 bases, and 22 bases lay between the germline ends. The CDR3 has 18 residues. Per germline, CDR1 SEHNR and CDR2 FQNEAQ (reference sequence). CDR3 residues: CASSLERARAGKSYGYTF. Here the CDR3 DNA reads TGTGCCAGCAGCTTAGAAAGGGCGAGAGCAGGGAAGAGCTATGGCTACACCTTC.

The chain has TRBV9 and TRBJ2-1; D ambiguous. The CDR3 has 14 residues. Trimming removed 0 bases from V and 0 bases from J, with 4 bases in between. The germline CDR1 and CDR2 sequences are SGDLS and YYNGEE. The CDR3 coding sequence is TGTGCCAGCAGCGTAGAGGTCTCCTACAATGAGCAGTTCTTC. Protein sequence: CASSVEVSYNEQFF.

This clone showed up just a few times. The gene calls are TRBV5-5 and TRBJ1-1; possibly TRBD1 for D (5 bases). Germline V gene lookup returns CDR1 SGHKS and CDR2 YYEKEE (reference sequence). This CDR3 has 13 amino acids. The V end was cut by 4 bases, the J end by 0 bases, with 7 bases between. The DNA of the CDR3 is TGTGCCAGCAGCAGGGACGTGAACACTGAAGCTTTCTTT. Its translation: CASSRDVNTEAFF. The entire variable domain, with the rest obtained from reference TRBV5-5 and TRBJ1-1, is as follows: DAGVTQSPTHLIKTRGQQVTLRCSPISGHKSVSWYQQVLGQGPQFIFQYYEKEERGRGNFPDRFSARQFPNYSSELNVNALLLGDSALYLCASSRDVNTEAFFGQGTRLTVV.

The rearrangement links TRBV5-5 to TRBJ1-2, with D hard to call. The CDR3 runs to 13 residues. V was trimmed by 0 bases and J by 8 bases, leaving 11 bases between them. Per germline, CDR1 SGHKS and CDR2 YYEKEE (reference sequence). CDR3 in amino acids: CASSLDTPRGYTF. The CDR3 bases are TGTGCCAGCAGCTTGGACACCCCCCGGGGCTACACCTTC.

The rearrangement joins TRBV27 to TRBJ2-7; 11 bases agree with TRBD1. The CDR3 loop spans 15 amino acids. Germline V CDR1 and CDR2: MNHEY, SMNVEV (reference sequence). V dropped 8 bases and J dropped 4; count of bases not matched to a gene: 10. CDR3 sequence reads: CASREGGQGEYEQYF. CDR3 in DNA: TGTGCCAGCCGGGAGGGGGGACAGGGGGAGTACGAGCAGTACTTC.

The chain is built from TRBV14 and TRBJ1-2, with no clear D. V was clipped by 0 bases and J by 5 bases, with 7 bases between them. The CDR3 length is 13 residues. Germline CDR1 reads SGHDN; CDR2 reads FVKESK. Here the CDR3 DNA reads TGTGCCAGCAGCCAAGATAAATTATATGGCTACACCTTC. Translation gives CASSQDKLYGYTF. Based on the CDR3 plus reference TRBV14 and TRBJ1-2, the full variable domain is EAGVTQFPSHSVIEKGQTVTLRCDPISGHDNLYWYRRVMGKEIKFLLHFVKESKQDESGMPNNRFLAERTGGTYSTLKVQPAELEDSGVYFCASSQDKLYGYTFGSGTRLTVV.

The rearrangement uses TRBV27 and TRBJ1-5, with a possible D match to TRBD1 (5 bases). V lost 2 bases and J lost 7, with 12 bases in between. This CDR3 has 14 residues. Looked up from germline, CDR1 is MNHEY and CDR2 is SMNVEV (reference sequence). CDR3 bases: TGTGCCAGCAGTTTACTCGGGGCTGAGCAGCCCCAGCATTTT. Translating it yields CASSLLGAEQPQHF.

The chain recombines TRBV10-3 with TRBJ2-7, with a tentative D call TRBD1 (6 bases). Germline loops: CDR1 ENHRY, CDR2 SYGVKD. The V end lost 10 bases, the J end lost 2 bases, and 15 bases lay between the germline ends. The CDR3 contains 13 residues. The CDR3 DNA follows: TGTGCCACCAGGGGTACCTCACCCTACGAGCAGTACTTC. Translated, it gives CATRGTSPYEQYF.

The rearrangement uses TRBV10-3 and TRBJ1-5; no clear D gene. CDR1 ENHRY and CDR2 SYGVKD come from the germline V gene. The length of the CDR3 is 13 residues. The V end lost 2 bases, the J end lost 2 bases, and 4 bases lay between the germline ends. Here the CDR3 reads CAISEEGNQPQHF. The CDR3 DNA follows: TGTGCCATCAGTGAGGAGGGCAATCAGCCCCAGCATTTT.